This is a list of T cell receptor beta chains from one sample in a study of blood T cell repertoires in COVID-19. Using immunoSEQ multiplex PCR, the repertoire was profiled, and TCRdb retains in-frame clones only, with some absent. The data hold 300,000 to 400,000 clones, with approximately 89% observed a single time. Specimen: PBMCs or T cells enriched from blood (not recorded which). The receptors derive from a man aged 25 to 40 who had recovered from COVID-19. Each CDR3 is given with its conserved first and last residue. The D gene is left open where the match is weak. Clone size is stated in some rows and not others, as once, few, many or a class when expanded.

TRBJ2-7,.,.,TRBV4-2,CASSQDPRDEQYF,TGTGCCAGCAGCCAAGACCCCCGGGACGAGCAGTACTTC
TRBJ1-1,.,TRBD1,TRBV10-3,CAIRRRDSETEAFF,TGTGCCATCAGAAGACGGGACAGTGAGACTGAAGCTTTCTTT
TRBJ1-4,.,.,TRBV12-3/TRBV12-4,CASAGDDEKLFF,TGTGCCAGCGCCGGGGATGATGAAAAACTGTTTTTT
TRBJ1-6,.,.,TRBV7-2,CASSLEGVVNSPLHF,TGTGCCAGCAGCTTAGAAGGGGTCGTGAATTCACCCCTCCACTTT
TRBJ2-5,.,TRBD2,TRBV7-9,CASTASGGQETQYF,TGTGCCAGCACTGCCAGCGGGGGGCAGGAGACCCAGTACTTC
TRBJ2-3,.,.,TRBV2,CASNGGLTDTQYF,TGTGCCAGCAACGGGGGGCTCACAGATACGCAGTATTTT
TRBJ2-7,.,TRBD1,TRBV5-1,CASSSGQGAYEQYF,TGCGCCAGCAGCTCTGGACAGGGGGCCTACGAGCAGTACTTC
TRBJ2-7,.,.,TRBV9,CASSVSADNTYEQYF,TGTGCCAGCAGCGTAAGTGCGGACAACACCTACGAGCAGTACTTC
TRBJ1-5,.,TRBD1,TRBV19,CASRMTGGNQPQHF,TGTGCCAGTAGAATGACAGGGGGCAATCAGCCCCAGCATTTT
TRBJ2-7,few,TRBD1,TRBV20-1,CSASQTRDRNSYEQYF,TGCAGTGCTAGTCAAACCCGGGACAGGAACTCCTACGAGCAGTACTTC
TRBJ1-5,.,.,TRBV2,CASSEQALNQPQHF,TGTGCCAGCAGTGAACAGGCGCTCAATCAGCCCCAGCATTTT
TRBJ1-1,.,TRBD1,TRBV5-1,CASSQTTGRTEAFF,TGCGCCAGCAGCCAAACGACAGGGAGGACTGAAGCTTTCTTT
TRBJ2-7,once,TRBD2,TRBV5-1,CASSLVGGGAPYEQYF,TGCGCCAGCAGCTTGGTTGGCGGGGGGGCGCCCTACGAGCAGTACTTC
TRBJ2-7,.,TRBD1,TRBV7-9,CASSPSGTGVGEQYF,TGTGCCAGCAGTCCTTCCGGGACAGGGGTTGGCGAGCAGTACTTC
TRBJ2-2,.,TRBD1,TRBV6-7,CASRDRGDNTGELFF,TGTGCCAGCAGAGACAGGGGGGACAACACCGGGGAGCTGTTTTTT
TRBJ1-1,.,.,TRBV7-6,CASSPTGQNTEAFF,TGTGCCAGCAGCCCCACGGGACAGAACACTGAAGCTTTCTTT
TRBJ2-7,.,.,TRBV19,CASTMGVEDEQYF,TGTGCCAGTACAATGGGAGTGGAGGACGAGCAGTACTTC
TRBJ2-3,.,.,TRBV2,CASSPRTDTQYF,TGTGCCAGCAGTCCCAGGACAGATACGCAGTATTTT
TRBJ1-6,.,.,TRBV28,CASSHRRALPNTYNSPLHF,TGTGCCAGCAGCCACCGCAGGGCCTTACCAAACACCTATAATTCACCCCTCCACTTT
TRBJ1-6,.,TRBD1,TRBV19,CASSIGTGGRNSPLHF,TGTGCCAGTAGTATCGGGACAGGGGGCCGTAATTCACCCCTCCACTTT
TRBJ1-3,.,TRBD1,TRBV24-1,CATSDFHPHRGSSGNTIYF,TGTGCCACCAGTGATTTCCATCCCCACAGGGGGTCCTCTGGAAACACCATATATTTT
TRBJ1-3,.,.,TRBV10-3,CAISPTLRGRISGNTIYF,TGTGCCATCAGCCCGACTCTCAGGGGAAGAATCTCTGGAAACACCATATATTTT